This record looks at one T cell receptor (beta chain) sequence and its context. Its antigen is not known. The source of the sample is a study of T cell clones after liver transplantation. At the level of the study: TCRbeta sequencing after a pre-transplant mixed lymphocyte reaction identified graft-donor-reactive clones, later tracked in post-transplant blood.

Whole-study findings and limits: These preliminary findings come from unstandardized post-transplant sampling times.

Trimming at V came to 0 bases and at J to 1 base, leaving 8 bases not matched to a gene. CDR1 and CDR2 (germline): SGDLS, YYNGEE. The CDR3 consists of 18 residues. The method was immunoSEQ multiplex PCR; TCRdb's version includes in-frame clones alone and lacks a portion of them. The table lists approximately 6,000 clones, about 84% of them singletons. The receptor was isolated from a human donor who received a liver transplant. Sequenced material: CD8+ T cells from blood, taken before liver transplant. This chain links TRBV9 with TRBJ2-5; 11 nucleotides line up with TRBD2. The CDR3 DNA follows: TGTGCCAGCAGCGTAGAGGCTAGCGGGGGGCAATCCCAAGAGACCCAGTACTTC. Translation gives CASSVEASGGQSQETQYF.